This T cell receptor (beta chain) is from a study of response to subunit inactivated influenza vaccine. This clonotype was detected many times. TCRdb re-derived calls from the RT-PCR reads in MiXCR, one entry per CDR3 protein. The data show some 480,000 distinct CDR3 sequences, with approximately 11% seen just once and approximately 12% held by the top ten. The CDR3 is 13 residues long. Trimming cost V 4 bases and J 4 bases, with 10 bases left between them. Germline loops: CDR1 LGHDT, CDR2 YNNKEL (reference sequence). The clonotype originates from a man aged 50-59 years who received an inactivated influenza vaccine. This chain links TRBV3-1 with TRBJ2-5; tentatively, D is TRBD1 or TRBD2 (5 bases each). Sample: PBMCs from blood, taken around seven weeks after vaccination. The CDR3 protein is CASSRFGGETQYF. The CDR3 DNA sequence: TGTGCCAGCAGCCGATTTGGGGGAGAGACCCAGTACTTC.